A single sample gave rise to the 11 T cell receptor beta chains below, sequenced in a study of tumor-infiltrating lymphocytes in primary liver carcinoma. Unsorted whole blood yielded the blood RNA, and germline DNA was also extracted. With around 520 ng total RNA as template and a constant-region primer, TCR beta cDNA was made. What produced the TCR beta libraries was three nested multiplex PCR rounds using slightly modified ARM-PCR. With TRBV1-TRBV30 forward primers and a C-beta reverse primer, the first two PCR rounds were run for around 10 cycles each. TCRdb re-derived calls from the multiplex PCR reads in MiXCR, one entry per CDR3 protein. The sample shows about 320,000 distinct CDR3 sequences, approximately 60% of them seen only once. Material for sequencing was peripheral blood. Receptor source: a man in his forties or fifties with primary liver carcinoma and hepatitis B virus infection.

The genes are TRBV28 and TRBJ2-7, with D unclear. From germline, CDR1 is MDHEN and CDR2 SYDVKM. The CDR3 runs to 13 residues. The V gene lost 9 bases and the J gene lost 3 bases, with 15 bases spanning the gap. The CDR3 DNA reads TGTGCCAGTAGTCCCCCCGCCTACTACGAGCAGTACTTC. This translates into CASSPPAYYEQYF.

Regarding this clonotype: Being one base from a much bigger clone, this may be a read error. The V call is TRBV11-1, the J call TRBJ1-5; D is possibly TRBD1 (6 bases). The CDR3 consists of 14 residues. CDR1 and CDR2 (germline): SGHAT, FQDESV (reference sequence). V was shortened by 7 bases and J by 0 bases, with 10 bases between the two germline ends. The CDR3 reads CASITGTSNQPQHF. DNA of the CDR3: TGTGCCAGCATCACAGGGACTAGCAATCAGCCCCAGCATTTT.

Note on this clonotype: One end of the junction does not line up with germline, which may come from a read error. The gene calls are TRBV5-1 and TRBJ1-1; possible D gene TRBD1, 5 bases. The CDR3 contains 14 residues. Looked up from germline, CDR1 is SGHRS and CDR2 is YFSETQ. CDR3 loop: CASSFPGGTTEAFF. CDR3 sequence (DNA): TGCGCAAGCAGCTTTCCGGGGGGAACCACTGAAGCTTTCTTT. Based on the CDR3 plus reference TRBV5-1 and TRBJ1-1, the full variable domain is KAGVTQTPRYLIKTRGQQVTLSCSPISGHRSVSWYQQTPGQGLQFLFEYFSETQRNKGNFPGRFSGRQFSNSRSEMNVSTLELGDSALYLCASSFPGGTTEAFFGQGTRLTVV.

Turning to this clonotype: One junction end does not reproduce the germline sequence, and a read error may be involved. Written as DNA, the CDR3 is TGTGCCAGCAGTCCGGGACTAGCGGGGTTCACAGGTACGCAGTATTTT. Its translation: CASSPGLAGFTGTQYF. The V call is TRBV6-2 or TRBV6-3, the J call TRBJ2-3, with 13 positions matching TRBD2. CDR3 size: 16 residues. CDR1 and CDR2 (germline): MNHEY, SVGEGT.

This clonotype has just one count. The chain couples TRBV5-5 to TRBJ2-7; D might be TRBD1 (6 bases). V was shortened by 8 bases and J by 9 bases, with 27 bases between the two germline ends. The CDR3 has 15 amino acids. Germline values: CDR1 SGHKS, CDR2 YYEKEE (reference sequence). The CDR3 DNA follows: TGTGCCAGGAGCCCAGCCGGGTCAGGGACACGCGGGCAGTACTTC. Amino acids: CARSPAGSGTRGQYF. Combining the CDR3 with reference TRBV5-5 and TRBJ2-7 gives the whole variable domain DAGVTQSPTHLIKTRGQQVTLRCSPISGHKSVSWYQQVLGQGPQFIFQYYEKEERGRGNFPDRFSARQFPNYSSELNVNALLLGDSALYLCARSPAGSGTRGQYFGPGTRLTVT.

A note on this clonotype: This CDR3 is missing its conserved last phenylalanine or tryptophan, likely due to a read error. V gene TRBV11-2 combines with J gene TRBJ2-3; 11 positions agree with TRBD2. The CDR3 sequence is 15 residues long. Germline CDR1 and CDR2: SGHAT and FQNNGV. The V and J ends lost 5 bases and 8 bases, in that order; junction bases with no gene match: 9. The CDR3 region has the DNA TGTGCCAGCAGCCTGACTAGCGGGATTCAAATTACGCAGTATTAT. Translation: CASSLTSGIQITQYY.

About this clonotype itself: An end of the junction does not agree with germline; a read error may underlie this. The chain recombines TRBV11-3 with TRBJ2-2; D is possibly TRBD1 or TRBD2 (5 bases each). The V gene's germline CDR1 is SGHNT and CDR2 YENEEA. There are 14 residues in the CDR3. The CDR3 coding sequence is TGTGCCAACAGCCCGTCTGGGACCACCGGGGAGCTGTTTTTT. Translated, it gives CANSPSGTTGELFF.

The J gene is TRBJ2-1, the V gene TRBV25-1; 7 bases fit TRBD2. The J segment lost 5 bases and the V segment lost 8 bases, leaving 15 bases of the junction unmatched. The CDR3 is made up of 16 amino acids. Germline CDR1 MGHDK, CDR2 SYGVNS. This CDR3 reads CASLPIACGGHNEQFF. The CDR3 DNA reads TGTGCCAGCCTCCCCATCGCGTGCGGGGGTCACAATGAGCAGTTCTTC.

Regarding this clonotype: A junction boundary mismatches the germline segment, possibly from a read error. This chain connects TRBV11-2 to TRBJ1-1, with TRBD1 as a possible D gene (6 bases). The CDR3 is 14 amino acids. Germline V gene sequence: CDR1 SGHAT, CDR2 FQNNGV. CDR3 residues: CDSRKQGESTEAFF. The CDR3 nucleotides are TGTGACAGCAGGAAACAGGGAGAGAGCACTGAAGCTTTCTTT.

For this clonotype: An end of the junction differs from the germline gene, which may be a read error. The chain joins TRBV11-2 to TRBJ2-1, with 7 positions matching TRBD2. Germline lookup yields CDR1 SGHAT and CDR2 FQNNGV. The CDR3 runs 14 residues. CDR3 bases: TGTATCAGCAGCATAGCGGGCCTATACAACGAGCAGTTCTTC. It is translated as CISSIAGLYNEQFF.

Turning to this clonotype: A much larger clone differs from this one at a single base, so this may be a read error. The chain has TRBV10-3 and TRBJ2-1; no clear D gene. The V end lost 8 bases, the J end lost 6 bases, and 8 bases lay between the germline ends. The germline gives CDR1 ENHRY, CDR2 SYGVKD. The CDR3 spans 11 residues. CDR3 bases: TGTGCCATCGCTACGCTCAATGAGCAGTTCTTC. This translates into CAIATLNEQFF.